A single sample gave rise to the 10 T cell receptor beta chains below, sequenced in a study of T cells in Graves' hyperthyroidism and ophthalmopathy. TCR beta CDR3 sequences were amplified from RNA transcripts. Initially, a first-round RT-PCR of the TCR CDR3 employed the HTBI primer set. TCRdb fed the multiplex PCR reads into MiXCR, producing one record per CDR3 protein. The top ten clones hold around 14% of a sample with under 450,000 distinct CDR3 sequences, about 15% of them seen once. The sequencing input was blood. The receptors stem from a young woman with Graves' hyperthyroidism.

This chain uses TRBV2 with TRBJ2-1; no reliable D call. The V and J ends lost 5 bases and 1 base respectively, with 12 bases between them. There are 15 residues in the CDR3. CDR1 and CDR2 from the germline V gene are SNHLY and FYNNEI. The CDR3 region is CASSLDSGSYNEQFF. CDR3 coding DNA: TGTGCCAGCAGTCTTGACTCCGGGTCCTACAATGAGCAGTTCTTC.

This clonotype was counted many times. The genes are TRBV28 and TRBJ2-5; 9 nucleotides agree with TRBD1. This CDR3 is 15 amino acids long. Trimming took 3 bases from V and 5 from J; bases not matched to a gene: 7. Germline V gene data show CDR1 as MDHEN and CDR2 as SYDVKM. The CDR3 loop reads CASSFWTGVKETQYF. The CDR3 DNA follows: TGTGCCAGCAGTTTCTGGACAGGGGTAAAGGAGACCCAGTACTTC.

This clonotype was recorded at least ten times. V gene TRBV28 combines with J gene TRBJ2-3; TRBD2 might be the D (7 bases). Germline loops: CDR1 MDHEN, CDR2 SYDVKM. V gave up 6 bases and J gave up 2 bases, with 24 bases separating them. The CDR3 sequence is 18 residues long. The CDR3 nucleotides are TGTGCCAGCAGGTCACAGGGTATCCAAGCGGGACCCACAGATACGCAGTATTTT. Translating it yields CASRSQGIQAGPTDTQYF.

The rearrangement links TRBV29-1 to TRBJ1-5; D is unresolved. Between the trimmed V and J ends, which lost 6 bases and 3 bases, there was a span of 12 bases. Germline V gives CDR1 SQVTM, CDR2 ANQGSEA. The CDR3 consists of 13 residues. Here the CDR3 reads CSVTSGFNQPQHF. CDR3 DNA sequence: TGCAGCGTGACTAGCGGGTTCAATCAGCCCCAGCATTTT. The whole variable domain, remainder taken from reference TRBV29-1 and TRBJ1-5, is SAVISQKPSRDICQRGTSLTIQCQVDSQVTMMFWYRQQPGQSLTLIATANQGSEATYESGFVIDKFPISRPNLTFSTLTVSNMSPEDSSIYLCSVTSGFNQPQHFGDGTRLSIL.

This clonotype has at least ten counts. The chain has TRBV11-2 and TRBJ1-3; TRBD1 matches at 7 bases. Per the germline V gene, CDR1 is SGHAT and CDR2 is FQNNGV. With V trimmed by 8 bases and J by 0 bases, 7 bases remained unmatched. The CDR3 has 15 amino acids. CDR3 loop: CASDRDLNSGNTIYF. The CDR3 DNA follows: TGTGCCAGCGACAGGGATCTCAACTCTGGAAACACCATATATTTT.

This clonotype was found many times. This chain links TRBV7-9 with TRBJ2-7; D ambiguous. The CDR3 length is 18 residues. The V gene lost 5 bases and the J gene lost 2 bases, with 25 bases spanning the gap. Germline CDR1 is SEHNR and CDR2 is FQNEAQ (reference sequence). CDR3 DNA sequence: TGTGCCAGCAGCCCCTACACAGTCGGTCGGCAGATAGCCTACGAGCAGTACTTC. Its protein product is CASSPYTVGRQIAYEQYF.

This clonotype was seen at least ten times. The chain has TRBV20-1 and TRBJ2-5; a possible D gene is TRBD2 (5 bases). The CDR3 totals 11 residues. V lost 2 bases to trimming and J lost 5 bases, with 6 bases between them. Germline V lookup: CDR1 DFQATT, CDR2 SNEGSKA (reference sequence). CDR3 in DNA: TGCAGTGCTAGACCGGGGGAGACCCAGTACTTC. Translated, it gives CSARPGETQYF.

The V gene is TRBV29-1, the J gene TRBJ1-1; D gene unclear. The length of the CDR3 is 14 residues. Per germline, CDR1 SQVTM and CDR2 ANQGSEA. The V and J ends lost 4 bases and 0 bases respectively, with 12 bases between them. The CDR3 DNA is TGCAGCGTTGCGGGGAAGACTATGAACACTGAAGCTTTCTTT. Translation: CSVAGKTMNTEAFF.

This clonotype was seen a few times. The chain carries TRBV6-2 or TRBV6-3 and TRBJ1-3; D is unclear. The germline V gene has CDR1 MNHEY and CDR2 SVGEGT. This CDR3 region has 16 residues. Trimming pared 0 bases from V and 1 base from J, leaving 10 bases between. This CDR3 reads CASSYSTRSSGNTIYF. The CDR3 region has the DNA TGTGCCAGCAGTTACTCGACGAGGTCGTCTGGAAACACCATATATTTT.

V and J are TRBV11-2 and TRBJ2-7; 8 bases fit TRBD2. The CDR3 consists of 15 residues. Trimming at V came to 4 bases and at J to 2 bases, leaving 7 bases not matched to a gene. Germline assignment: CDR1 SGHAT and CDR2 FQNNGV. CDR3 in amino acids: CASSSGGGGPYEQYF. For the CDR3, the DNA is TGTGCCAGCAGCTCCGGGGGCGGGGGGCCCTACGAGCAGTACTTC. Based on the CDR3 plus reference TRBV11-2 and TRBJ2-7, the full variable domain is EAGVAQSPRYKIIEKRQSVAFWCNPISGHATLYWYQQILGQGPKLLIQFQNNGVVDDSQLPKDRFSAERLKGVDSTLKIQPAKLEDSAVYLCASSSGGGGPYEQYFGPGTRLTVT.